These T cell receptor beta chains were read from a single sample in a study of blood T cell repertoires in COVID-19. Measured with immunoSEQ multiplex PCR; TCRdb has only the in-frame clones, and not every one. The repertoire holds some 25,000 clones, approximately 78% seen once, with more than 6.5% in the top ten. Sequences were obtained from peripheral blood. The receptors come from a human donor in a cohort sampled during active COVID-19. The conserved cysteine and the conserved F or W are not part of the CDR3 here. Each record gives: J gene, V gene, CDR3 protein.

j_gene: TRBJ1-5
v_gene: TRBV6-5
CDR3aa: ASSISQGLNQPQH

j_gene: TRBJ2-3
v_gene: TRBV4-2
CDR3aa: ASSQQLAGGRVTDTQY

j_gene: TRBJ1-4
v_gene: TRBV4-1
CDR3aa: ASSLISTGLDEKLF

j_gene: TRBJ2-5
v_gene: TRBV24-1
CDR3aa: ATSDPTSGRAKETQY

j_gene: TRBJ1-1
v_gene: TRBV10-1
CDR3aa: ASSIRPLGVHRGTEAF

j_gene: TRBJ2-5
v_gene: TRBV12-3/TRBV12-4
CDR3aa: ASSPPGTPTQY

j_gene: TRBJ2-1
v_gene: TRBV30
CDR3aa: AWRAAGYNEQF

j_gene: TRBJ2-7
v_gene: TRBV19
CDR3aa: ASSISPTVHEQY

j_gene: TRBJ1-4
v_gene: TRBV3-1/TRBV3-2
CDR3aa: ASSQGGQKNEKLF

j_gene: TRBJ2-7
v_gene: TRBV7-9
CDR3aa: ASSLGRDYEQY

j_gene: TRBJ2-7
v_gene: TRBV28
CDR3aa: ASSRTGFINYEQY

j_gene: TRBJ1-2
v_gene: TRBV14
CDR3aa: ASSQVRSYGYT

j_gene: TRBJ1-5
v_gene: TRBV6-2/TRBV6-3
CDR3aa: ASSSQSRGLRNQPQH

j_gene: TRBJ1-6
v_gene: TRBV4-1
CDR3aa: ASSQTGGNSPLH

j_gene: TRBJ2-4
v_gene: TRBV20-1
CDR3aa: SASGMRGLAGGPNIQY

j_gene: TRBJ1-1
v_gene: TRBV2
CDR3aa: ASTPKMNTEAF

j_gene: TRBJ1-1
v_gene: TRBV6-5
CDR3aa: ASRRTAYTEAF

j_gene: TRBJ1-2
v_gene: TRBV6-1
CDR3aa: ASSDGTGNNYGYT

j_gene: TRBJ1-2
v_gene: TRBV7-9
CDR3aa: ASSTWTGGADGYT

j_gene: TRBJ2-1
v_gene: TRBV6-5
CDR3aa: ASSYDSRTEQF

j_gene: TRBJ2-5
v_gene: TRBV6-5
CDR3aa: ASSNLQATQY

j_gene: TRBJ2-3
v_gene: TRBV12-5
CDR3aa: ASWRGGSNTQY

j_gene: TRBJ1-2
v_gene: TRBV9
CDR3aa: ASSAGTTGPGYT

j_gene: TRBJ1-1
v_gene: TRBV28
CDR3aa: ASTYSTEAF

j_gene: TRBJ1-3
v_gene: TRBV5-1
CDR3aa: ASSLATGSSGNTIY

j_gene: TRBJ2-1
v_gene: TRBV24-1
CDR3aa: ATILIPGQRNNEQF

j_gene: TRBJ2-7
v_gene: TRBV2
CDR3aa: ASKYGQSSSYEQY

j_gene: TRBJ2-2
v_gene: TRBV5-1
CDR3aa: ASSLTANTGELF

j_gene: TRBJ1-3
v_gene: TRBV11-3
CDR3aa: ASSLDLSGNTIY

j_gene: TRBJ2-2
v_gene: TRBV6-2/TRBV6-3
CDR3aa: ASSPLSTGANTGELF

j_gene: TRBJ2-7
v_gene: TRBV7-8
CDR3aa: ASSDDFYEQY

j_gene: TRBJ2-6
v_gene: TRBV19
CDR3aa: ASTSGRSDSGANVLT

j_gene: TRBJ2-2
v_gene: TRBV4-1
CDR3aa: ASSPRPNDANTGELF

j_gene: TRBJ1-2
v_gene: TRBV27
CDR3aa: ASSLSPQAEYGYT

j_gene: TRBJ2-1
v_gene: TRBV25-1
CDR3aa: ASTSDREGNEQF

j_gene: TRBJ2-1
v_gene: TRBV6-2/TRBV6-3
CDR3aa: ASSAGLRASRSYNEQF

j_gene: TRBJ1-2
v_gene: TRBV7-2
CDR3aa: ASSSPSGTGGGYT

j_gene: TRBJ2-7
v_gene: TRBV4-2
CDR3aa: ASSQRGGQPAGEQY

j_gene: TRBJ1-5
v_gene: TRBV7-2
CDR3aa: ASSFKGTDSNQPQH

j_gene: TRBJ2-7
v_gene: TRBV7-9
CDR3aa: ASTRGTAYYEQY

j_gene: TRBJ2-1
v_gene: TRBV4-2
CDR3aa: ASSQLTGSSYNEQF

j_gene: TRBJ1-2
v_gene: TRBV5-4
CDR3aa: ASSLDRVVNYGYT

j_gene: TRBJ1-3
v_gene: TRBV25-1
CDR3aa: ASSARQGAKRNTIY

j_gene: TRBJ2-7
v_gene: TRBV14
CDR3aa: ASSRGTGGGYEQY

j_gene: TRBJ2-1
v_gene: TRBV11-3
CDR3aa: ASSFSGTSGARSNNEQF

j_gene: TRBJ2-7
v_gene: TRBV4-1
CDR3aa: ASSQGDLRGGYEQY